This T cell receptor beta chain was sequenced during a study of graft-versus-host responses after intestinal transplantation (dated by TCRdb to the early 2020s). Background on the whole study: The transplants that recipients received were multivisceral, liver-intestinal, or isolated intestinal. The cohort enrolled under 25 intestinal transplant recipients including one retransplant, and a few patients lacking pretransplant specimens were excluded. Anti-thymocyte globulin induction was given to all recipients, followed by maintenance tacrolimus and steroids for approximately three years. Instead of going to the commercial service, samples from a few later patients were sequenced in-house on an Illumina MiSeq and processed with MiXCR. Donor T cell macrochimerism was defined as a peak of at least 4% donor T cells among recipient peripheral blood mononuclear cells. To identify alloreactive clones, pre-transplant mixed lymphocyte reaction products were sequenced and compared with unstimulated pre-transplant donor and recipient T cells. Bulk TCR-beta CDR3 sequencing was used to track graft-versus-host and host-versus-graft alloreactive T cell clones in the graft, circulation and bone marrow after intestinal transplantation.

On this clone: Its antigen remains unidentified. The input lacks base qualities; no much larger clone sits a single base away.

The sample's time point label, decoded: postoperative day 105 after intestinal transplantation (dayNNNN = postoperative day). To isolate intraepithelial and lamina propria lymphocytes from graft specimens, dithiothreitol, EDTA incubations and collagenase D digestion were used. Bulk TCR-beta sequencing was performed on serial intestinal graft biopsy specimens collected as late as 600 days after transplant. Overall study results and their limits: GvH clones were detected in recipient bone marrow, and some appeared earlier in ileal mucosa or blood, consistent with an intestinal mucosal origin. In the allografts of patients with donor T cell macrochimerism, GvH to HvG T cell clonal ratios were high. The relatively low number and heterogeneity of intestinal transplant patients limited the conclusions. Peak levels of circulating GvH clones were associated with declines in HvG clones early after transplant.

Library preparation employed the immunoSEQ multiplex PCR assay. Adaptive Biotechnologies carried out high-throughput TCR-beta CDR3 sequencing of genomic DNA for most patients. On the authors' methods: Adaptive's ImmunoSEQ software was the source of the TCR sequencing data for 15 to 20 patients, while three other patients were processed with MiXCR and VDJtools. CDR3 nucleotide sequences shared between donor and recipient were removed because their origin could not be assigned. At least 2-fold expansion over unstimulated cells and a minimum CFSE-low frequency of 0.002% (template counts) or 0.001% (read counts) were required for clones to be classified as alloreactive. Clones were considered mappable if detected in sequenced pre-transplant spleen, lymph node, or MLR CFSE-low populations of the donor or recipient. Cumulative frequency of alloreactive clones was calculated as a percentage of all sequences weighted by copy number. TCRdb retrieved this table from immuneACCESS and kept in-frame rearrangements only. Not all clones are present; in checked studies, unresolved V genes account for under half, and no reason is known for the remainder. V, J and clone size were drawn from that table, and D and trimming were deduced from the DNA. Counted in this sample were thousands of clones; 75% of them appeared once. The ten largest account for 7.2% of the sample.

V sheds 0 bases and J sheds 7 bases, leaving 10 bases between their ends. For CDR1 and CDR2, the germline V gene lists WSHSY and SAAADI. CDR3 length: 13 amino acids, cysteine to phenylalanine. Solely the CDR3 DNA is kept, with 39 bases framed from the first base. Recombination connected TRBV10-2 to TRBJ2-7; a confident D gene designation cannot be given. The sequence came from a human patient who received an intestinal transplant, so some T cells may come from the graft donor. The sample in question was ileum tissue, obtained 105 days after intestinal transplantation. The CDR3 region has the sequence CASSESGFGEQYF. The nucleotide sequence is given as TGCGCCAGCAGTGAGTCGGGGTTTGGAGAGCAGTACTTC.